This passage covers 23 T cell receptor beta chains from one sample sequenced in a study of shared clonotypes between healthy human individuals. Only in-frame clones appear in the TCRdb table, and some are missing; sequencing was by immunoSEQ multiplex PCR. The table includes about 2,500,000 clones, about 92% detected once. Sequencing was done on a sample of naive CD4+ T cells sorted from blood. The subset here: CD45RA+ positively selected. The receptors shown here come from a man younger than 30 in good health.

This clone was recorded once. The chain employs TRBV7-9 and TRBJ1-4; 10 bases fit TRBD1. Germline-derived CDR1 and CDR2 are SEHNR and FQNEAQ (reference sequence). This CDR3 region has 15 residues. The V and J ends lost 5 bases and 8 bases, in that order; junction bases with no gene match: 8. The CDR3 spells CASSARQGAGEKLFF. For the CDR3, the DNA is TGTGCCAGCAGCGCTCGACAGGGGGCAGGAGAAAAACTGTTTTTT.

The chain uses TRBV20-1 and TRBJ2-5, with D unclear. V lost 1 base and J 7 bases, leaving 7 bases between the germline ends. The CDR3 loop spans 11 amino acids. Germline CDR1 DFQATT, CDR2 SNEGSKA (reference sequence). The CDR3 sequence: CSARASGTQYF. CDR3 nucleotides: TGCAGTGCTAGAGCATCGGGGACCCAGTACTTC.

Here the CDR3 DNA reads TGTGCCAGCAGCCCACGGGCCGACACTGAAGCTTTCTTT. Amino acid sequence: CASSPRADTEAFF. V and J are TRBV6-5 and TRBJ1-1; unclear D gene. CDR1 and CDR2 from the germline V gene are MNHEY and SVGAGI. Trimming shortened V by 6 bases and J by 3 bases, and 11 bases separated the two germline ends. This CDR3 contains 13 residues.

To note about this clone: Other DNA sequences within the sample encode an identical CDR3. The chain combines TRBV6-1 with TRBJ1-5; 7 bases are shared with TRBD1. The CDR3 is made up of 15 amino acids. In germline, CDR1 is MNHNS, CDR2 SASEGT. V was pared by 4 bases and J by 0 bases, with 3 bases of the junction left unmatched. The CDR3 reads CASSGQGYSNQPQHF. In DNA, the CDR3 is TGTGCCAGCAGTGGACAGGGCTATAGCAATCAGCCCCAGCATTTT.

V gene TRBV27 combines with J gene TRBJ1-1; 7 bases fit TRBD1. V dropped 3 bases and J dropped 5; count of bases not matched to a gene: 3. Germline-derived CDR1 and CDR2 are MNHEY and SMNVEV (reference sequence). This CDR3 has 13 residues. CDR3 residues: CASSFSRGTEAFF. The CDR3 DNA reads TGTGCCAGCAGTTTTTCCAGGGGGACTGAAGCTTTCTTT.

V usage is TRBV30 and J usage is TRBJ2-1, with 10 bases lining up with TRBD2. The CDR3 length is 17 residues. V lost 0 bases to trimming and J lost 5 bases; unmatched junction nucleotides: 10. The V gene's germline CDR1 is GTSNPN and CDR2 SVGIG (reference sequence). CDR3 in amino acids: CAWSVQRTSGPDNEQFF. CDR3 in DNA: TGTGCCTGGAGTGTACAGAGGACTAGCGGACCTGACAATGAGCAGTTCTTC.

The CDR3 nucleotides read TGTGCTAGTGGTTTGGAGGAGGGGGCGAAAGCTTTCTTT. Encoded protein: CASGLEEGAKAFF. This chain joins TRBV12-5 and TRBJ1-1; 7 bases are a match to TRBD1. This CDR3 is built from 13 residues. The germline V gene has CDR1 LGHNT and CDR2 FRNRAP. The V segment lost 1 base and the J segment 9 bases; nucleotides outside the gene matches: 5.

V gene TRBV6-5 combines with J gene TRBJ1-2, with D hard to call. Germline CDR1 reads MNHEY; CDR2 reads SVGAGI. The CDR3 is 13 amino acids. Trimming shortened V by 6 bases and J by 4 bases, and 12 bases separated the two germline ends. CDR3 bases: TGTGCCAGCAGATCCTCACCCATCTATGGCTACACCTTC. Encoded protein: CASRSSPIYGYTF.

The CDR3 spells CASRAGPLTDTQYF. In DNA, the CDR3 is TGTGCCAGCAGAGCCGGGCCCTTGACAGATACGCAGTATTTT. This rearrangement joins TRBV14 to TRBJ2-3; D call uncertain. This CDR3 is 14 amino acids long. V lost 6 bases and J lost 3, with 13 bases in between. Germline V CDR1 and CDR2: SGHDN, FVKESK.

The J gene is TRBJ2-2, the V gene TRBV10-3, with 7 bases fitting TRBD1. This CDR3 has 16 amino acids. With V trimmed by 8 bases and J by 6 bases, 15 bases remained unmatched. CDR1 is ENHRY, CDR2 SYGVKD, per germline. CDR3 coding DNA: TGTGCCATCCGAGGACAGGTGGACCCCCAATCCGGGGAGCTGTTTTTT. Its protein is CAIRGQVDPQSGELFF.

The chain is built from TRBV19 and TRBJ2-2; D is possibly TRBD1 (6 bases). V gave up 3 bases and J gave up 2 bases, with 10 bases separating them. CDR1 and CDR2 (germline): LNHDA, SQIVND (reference sequence). The CDR3 has 15 residues. The CDR3 bases are TGTGCCAGTAGTATGGGGGACACTAACACCGGGGAGCTGTTTTTT. Translating gives CASSMGDTNTGELFF.

The V and J genes are TRBV5-6 and TRBJ1-4; D not resolved. V was trimmed by 0 bases and J by 12 bases, leaving 6 bases between them. The CDR3 covers 11 residues. Germline CDR1 SGHDT, CDR2 YYEEEE. CDR3 protein: CASSLEGELFF. The CDR3 bases are TGTGCCAGCAGCTTGGAAGGTGAACTGTTTTTT.

The chain couples TRBV6-6 to TRBJ2-7; tentative D call: TRBD2 (6 bases). V was shortened by 6 bases and J by 2 bases, with 14 bases between the two germline ends. There are 14 residues in the CDR3. Germline V lookup: CDR1 MNHNY, CDR2 SVGAGI (reference sequence). CDR3 DNA: TGTGCCAGCAGCTCTAGCGAAACAACCTACGAGCAGTACTTC. The encoded protein is CASSSSETTYEQYF.

This clone came up once. The chain has TRBV18 and TRBJ1-3; no firm D call. The CDR3 sequence is 14 residues long. Germline lookup yields CDR1 KGHSH and CDR2 LQKENI. V dropped 8 bases and J dropped 0 bases, with 11 bases sitting between them. The CDR3 loop reads CASGIGVSGNTIYF. DNA of the CDR3: TGTGCCAGCGGAATTGGAGTCTCTGGAAACACCATATATTTT.

This clone was detected a few times. The chain carries TRBV30 and TRBJ1-1; D ambiguous. Germline V gives CDR1 GTSNPN, CDR2 SVGIG (reference sequence). V shed 5 bases and J shed 4 bases, with 8 bases lying between them. The length of the CDR3 is 11 residues. CDR3 protein: CAWEATTEAFF. CDR3 DNA: TGTGCCTGGGAAGCCACCACTGAAGCTTTCTTT.

The CDR3 protein is CASSLQGTHHIQYF. Written as DNA, the CDR3 is TGTGCCAGCAGCTTACAGGGGACTCATCACATTCAGTACTTC. The chain links TRBV7-8 to TRBJ2-4, with D perhaps given as TRBD1 or TRBD2 (6 bases each). The germline V gene encodes CDR1 SGHVS and CDR2 FQNEAQ. The CDR3 is 14 residues long. V was cut by 2 bases and J by 8 bases, with 13 bases left in between.

The chain has TRBV10-1 and TRBJ2-3; TRBD2 is a possible D gene (6 bases). CDR3 length equals 15 residues. Germline V CDR1 and CDR2: WNHNN, SYGVQD (reference sequence). V was trimmed by 0 bases and J by 1 base, leaving 8 bases between them. The CDR3 bases are TGCGCCAGCAGTGAGTCAGGCGGGGGCACAGATACGCAGTATTTT. Residues: CASSESGGGTDTQYF.

The chain combines TRBV4-3 with TRBJ2-3, with D perhaps matching TRBD2 (5 bases). Germline V CDR1 and CDR2: LGHNA, YSLEER. V was cut by 4 bases and J by 1 base, with 12 bases left in between. The CDR3 is made up of 15 amino acids. The CDR3 nucleotides are TGCGCCAGCAGCCCCAGGCGGGCCGGCACAGATACGCAGTATTTT. The encoded protein is CASSPRRAGTDTQYF.

V and J are TRBV27 and TRBJ2-7, with 13 bases matching TRBD2. This CDR3 is built from 15 residues. Germline lookup yields CDR1 MNHEY and CDR2 SMNVEV (reference sequence). After removal of 6 bases from V and 5 bases from J, the junction contained 7 bases not matched to a gene. The CDR3 here is CASRTWTSGRHEQYF. CDR3 bases: TGTGCCAGCAGAACCTGGACTAGCGGGAGACACGAGCAGTACTTC.

The chain carries TRBV15 and TRBJ2-4; D tentatively fits TRBD1 or TRBD2 (5 bases each). Germline V lookup: CDR1 LNHNV, CDR2 YYDKDF (reference sequence). V dropped 4 bases and J dropped 4 bases, with 14 bases sitting between them. This CDR3 has 15 residues. CDR3 region: CATSNPGTVKNIQYF. In DNA form, the CDR3 reads TGTGCCACCAGCAACCCGGGGACGGTAAAAAACATTCAGTACTTC.

Of note for this clone: The identical CDR3 is also encoded by other nucleotide sequences in the sample. This rearrangement joins TRBV7-9 to TRBJ1-5; 9 bases line up with TRBD1. The CDR3 totals 16 residues. V was pared by 3 bases and J by 0 bases, with 3 bases of the junction left unmatched. Per the germline V gene, CDR1 is SEHNR and CDR2 is FQNEAQ (reference sequence). The CDR3 coding sequence is TGTGCCAGCAGCTTTGGACAGGGGTATAGCAATCAGCCCCAGCATTTT. Its translation is CASSFGQGYSNQPQHF.

The CDR3 region is CAWGENYEQYF. For the CDR3, the DNA is TGTGCCTGGGGTGAGAACTACGAGCAGTACTTC. This rearrangement joins TRBV30 to TRBJ2-7; D unclear. The germline CDR1 and CDR2 sequences are GTSNPN and SVGIG (reference sequence). CDR3 size: 11 residues. The ends were cut back, 5 bases at V and 3 bases at J, with 8 bases in the middle.

This clone was picked up one time. The chain employs TRBV30 and TRBJ2-1; TRBD2 agrees at 14 bases. This CDR3 comprises 15 residues. CDR1 is GTSNPN and CDR2 is SVGIG in the germline V gene (reference sequence). V dropped 4 bases and J dropped 7; count of bases not matched to a gene: 6. CDR3 protein: CAWTGLAGASNEQFF. The CDR3 DNA is TGTGCCTGGACGGGACTAGCGGGAGCGTCAAATGAGCAGTTCTTC.